The 11 T cell receptor beta chains below all came from one sample that was sequenced in a study of cytomegalovirus exposure and HLA in healthy donors. Use of 60 Vbeta and 13 Jbeta primers characterized the PCR. The method was immunoSEQ multiplex PCR; TCRdb's version includes in-frame clones alone and lacks a portion of them. The sample has about 37,000 clones, about four fifths seen once. Sequenced material: PBMCs. The source is a woman aged 40 to 49 in good health and CMV-seronegative.

This sequence joins TRBV29-1 and TRBJ2-7; TRBD1 matches 9 bases. Germline V CDR1 and CDR2: SQVTM, ANQGSEA. V shed 7 bases and J 4 bases; nucleotides not matched to a gene: 5. The CDR3 runs to 12 residues. CDR3 DNA sequence: TGCAGCGCCCGGGACAGGGTTTACGAGCAGTACTTC. Its translation is CSARDRVYEQYF.

This chain uses TRBV6-6 with TRBJ2-5; D gene uncertain. Between the trimmed V and J ends, which lost 2 bases and 5 bases, there was a span of 9 bases. The CDR3 has 13 amino acids. CDR1 is MNHNY and CDR2 is SVGAGI in the germline V gene (reference sequence). CDR3 sequence reads: CASSYMGRETQYF. In DNA form, the CDR3 reads TGTGCCAGCAGTTACATGGGCCGGGAGACCCAGTACTTC.

This clone was observed a handful of times. The V call is TRBV7-9, the J call TRBJ2-3, with 13 positions matching TRBD2. CDR1 and CDR2 from the germline V gene are SEHNR and FQNEAQ (reference sequence). The CDR3 has 13 amino acids. J lost 6 bases, V lost 11 bases, and 5 bases had no gene match. The CDR3 protein is CAPGTSGVDTQYF. DNA of the CDR3: TGTGCCCCCGGGACTAGCGGGGTCGATACGCAGTATTTT.

This chain joins TRBV2 and TRBJ1-5; 7 bases line up with TRBD1. The junction had 6 bases not matched to a gene; V was cut back by 7 bases and J by 0 bases. The CDR3 totals 15 residues. CDR1 and CDR2 from the germline V gene are SNHLY and FYNNEI. The CDR3 loop is CASTLRTGSNQPQHF. In DNA form, the CDR3 reads TGTGCCAGCACTCTAAGGACAGGTAGCAATCAGCCCCAGCATTTT.

This sequence joins TRBV15 and TRBJ1-3, with 7 bases that match TRBD1. The CDR3 contains 15 residues. J was trimmed by 2 bases and V by 3 bases; bases with no gene match: 4. Per germline, CDR1 LNHNV and CDR2 YYDKDF (reference sequence). The CDR3 bases are TGTGCCACCAGCAGGCAGACAGGGACTGGAAACACCATATATTTT. It yields the protein CATSRQTGTGNTIYF.

The V and J genes are TRBV6-4 and TRBJ1-2, with D maybe TRBD1 (5 bases). The length of the CDR3 is 14 residues. Germline CDR1 is MRHNA and CDR2 is SNTAGT. V lost 2 bases, J lost 4 bases, and 11 bases lay in between. The CDR3 region has the DNA TGTGCCAGCAGTGACCCGGGACTGAGCTATGGCTACACCTTC. It is translated as CASSDPGLSYGYTF.

The rearrangement joins TRBV4-1 to TRBJ2-5, with D uncertain. V lost 1 base and J 5 bases, leaving 8 bases between the germline ends. Germline loops: CDR1 MGHRA, CDR2 YSYEKL. This CDR3 comprises 13 residues. CDR3 DNA: TGCGCCAGCAGCCAAGGGCTTTTCGAGACCCAGTACTTC. It translates to CASSQGLFETQYF.

This chain links TRBV2 with TRBJ1-6; 12 bases align to TRBD1. This CDR3 contains 14 residues. Germline-derived CDR1 and CDR2 are SNHLY and FYNNEI. J gave up 7 bases and V 6 bases, and 1 base lay outside the gene matches. The CDR3 nucleotides are TGTGCCAGCAGGGGACAGGGGGCAAATTCACCCCTCCACTTT. Its protein product is CASRGQGANSPLHF.

The chain links TRBV27 to TRBJ1-6; TRBD1 matches 7 bases. The germline V gene has CDR1 MNHEY and CDR2 SMNVEV (reference sequence). The CDR3 sequence is 15 residues long. Trimming cost V 4 bases and J 9 bases; bases outside gene matches: 9. CDR3 region: CASSSDWDRISPLHF. The DNA of the CDR3 is TGTGCCAGCAGTTCGGACTGGGACAGAATTTCACCCCTCCACTTT.

The rearrangement links TRBV6-6 to TRBJ1-2, with a weak D call TRBD1 (5 bases). V gave up 4 bases and J gave up 8 bases, with 8 bases separating them. Germline V gene sequence: CDR1 MNHNY, CDR2 SVGAGI (reference sequence). There are 11 residues in the CDR3. As DNA, the CDR3 is TGTGCCAGCAGTTGGCAGGGAGGCTACACCTTC. Its translation is CASSWQGGYTF.

This clone was seen only a few times. The rearrangement links TRBV21-1 to TRBJ2-6; TRBD2, as called in the table, went unchecked against the DNA. TRBV21-1 is deemed a pseudogene. There are 23 residues in the CDR3. CDR3 loop: CASSKGAGTSGGAADPGANVLTF. The CDR3 DNA follows: TGTGCCAGCAGCAAAGGGGCCGGGACTAGCGGGGGGGCGGCTGATCCTGGGGCCAACGTCCTGACTTTC.